These T cell receptor beta chains were read from a single sample in a study of blood T cell repertoires in COVID-19. Some clones are missing from TCRdb's copy, which holds only in-frame ones; the method was immunoSEQ multiplex PCR. The top ten hold less than 20% of the sample, which has about 52,000 clones, approximately 85% seen once. Sequenced material: peripheral blood. The receptors were gathered from a human donor in a cohort sampled during active COVID-19. The CDR3 runs from the conserved cysteine through the conserved F or W. The D gene is left open where the match is weak. Rows may omit the clone size; those that give it use once, few, many or a size class.

size,J,V,D,CDR3,DNA
-,TRBJ1-3,TRBV3-1/TRBV3-2,-,CASSQPVGTTIYF,TGTGCCAGCAGCCAACCTGTCGGGACAACCATATATTTT
few,TRBJ1-6,TRBV6-5,TRBD1,CASGLTGENSPLHF,TGTGCCAGCGGTCTGACAGGGGAAAATTCACCCCTCCACTTT
-,TRBJ1-3,TRBV3-1/TRBV3-2,-,CASSLRPGDGNTIYF,TGTGCCAGCAGCCTTCGCCCGGGGGATGGAAACACCATATATTTT
-,TRBJ2-3,TRBV6-1,TRBD1,CASSAAGTGSGTQYF,TGTGCCAGCAGTGCCGCCGGGACAGGGAGTGGTACGCAGTATTTT
-,TRBJ2-1,TRBV19,TRBD2,CASSRPSGGYNEQFF,TGTGCCAGTAGTAGGCCTAGCGGGGGCTACAATGAGCAGTTCTTC
-,TRBJ1-1,TRBV5-1,-,CASSWTTNTEAFF,TGCGCCAGCAGCTGGACTACCAACACTGAAGCTTTCTTT
-,TRBJ2-3,TRBV5-1,-,CASSLSSSGTDTQYF,TGCGCCAGCAGCTTGTCGAGTTCTGGCACAGATACGCAGTATTTT
medium-sized,TRBJ2-7,TRBV4-1,-,CASSQETGGPYEQYF,TGCGCCAGCAGCCAAGAGACAGGAGGCCCCTACGAGCAGTACTTC
-,TRBJ2-3,TRBV5-1,-,CASSLGLSDTQYF,TGCGCCAGCAGCTTGGGTCTATCAGATACGCAGTATTTT
-,TRBJ1-1,TRBV14,TRBD1,CASSPGTANTEAFF,TGTGCCAGCAGCCCCGGGACAGCAAACACTGAAGCTTTCTTT
-,TRBJ2-1,TRBV5-1,TRBD1,CASSRGDRGEQFF,TGCGCCAGCTCCCGGGGGGACAGGGGGGAGCAGTTCTTC
-,TRBJ1-5,TRBV6-1,TRBD1,CASNDRDSFNQPQHF,TGTGCCAGCAACGACCGGGACAGCTTCAATCAGCCCCAGCATTTT
few,TRBJ2-5,TRBV11-2,-,CASSFTDQETQYF,TGTGCCAGCAGCTTCACAGACCAAGAGACCCAGTACTTC
-,TRBJ2-1,TRBV3-1/TRBV3-2,TRBD2,CASSPSGTYNEQFF,TGTGCCAGCAGCCCTAGCGGGACCTACAATGAGCAGTTCTTC
-,TRBJ1-1,TRBV5-4,TRBD1,CASSGRDRGYTEAFF,TGTGCCAGCAGCGGAAGGGACAGGGGGTACACTGAAGCTTTCTTT
-,TRBJ1-2,TRBV28,TRBD1,CASSLGGQGRGYTF,TGTGCCAGCAGTTTAGGGGGACAGGGGCGGGGCTACACCTTC
few,TRBJ1-6,TRBV7-2,-,CASSPLSSYNSPLHF,TGTGCCAGCAGCCCCCTCAGCTCCTATAATTCACCCCTCCACTTT
-,TRBJ2-5,TRBV19,TRBD2,CASSMGGVETQYF,TGTGCCAGTAGTATGGGAGGGGTAGAGACCCAGTACTTC
-,TRBJ2-1,TRBV7-6,-,CASSGGGRLTFYNEQFF,TGTGCCAGCAGCGGGGGGGGGCGGCTTACCTTCTACAATGAGCAGTTCTTC